This T cell receptor (beta chain) was observed in a study of cytomegalovirus exposure and HLA in healthy donors. Overall study results and limits: In a later analysis, HLA-C alleles had the fewest associated TCRs, DRB1 alleles the most. It was assumed in the presence/absence analyses that sequencing depth was roughly uniform across donors.

Primers for the PCR totalled 60 Vbeta and 13 Jbeta. Assay used: immunoSEQ multiplex PCR; TCRdb lists only in-frame clones, some missing. Altogether just over 150,000 clones are present, less than 90% being singletons, with the ten largest covering nearly 2%. Each donor was healthy, and each was a bone marrow donor. For this clone: Its antigen is unidentified.

The V end was cut by 2 bases, the J end by 12 bases, with 17 bases between. The CDR3 is 15 residues long. Germline V gene data show CDR1 as MNHNS and CDR2 as SASEGT. This TCR came from a woman between 18 and 29 years old in good health and CMV-seronegative. This chain connects TRBV6-1 to TRBJ1-6, with D perhaps matching TRBD1 (6 bases). The sample was PBMCs. The CDR3 DNA sequence: TGTGCCAGCAGTGAACGACAGGTGCTCAGGGGACCCCTCCACTTT. It yields the protein CASSERQVLRGPLHF.